These 20 T cell receptor beta chains were all obtained from the same sample, sequenced in a study of patients with pleural tuberculosis. Each CDR3 protein gets one entry after TCRdb re-called the reads with MiXCR. The profile shows around 49,000 distinct CDR3 sequences, less than 8% of them singletons. These receptors were taken from a human donor with pleural tuberculosis.

This clonotype was picked up many times. This CDR3 reads CASSALRNEQFF. The CDR3 nucleotides read TGTGCCAGCAGTGCCCTGCGCAATGAGCAGTTCTTC. The rearrangement joins TRBV12-3 or TRBV12-4 to TRBJ2-1; no firm D call. V was clipped by 5 bases and J by 6 bases, with 8 bases between them. This CDR3 is built from 12 residues.

The chain recombines TRBV29-1 with TRBJ2-3; D is possibly TRBD1 (5 bases). The CDR3 contains 14 residues. V lost 7 bases, J lost 0 bases, and 14 bases lay in between. Germline V gene lookup returns CDR1 SQVTM and CDR2 ANQGSEA. CDR3 coding DNA: TGCAGCGCCCGACAGTCATTTAGCACAGATACGCAGTATTTT. Residues: CSARQSFSTDTQYF.

This clonotype showed up just a few times. Just one base apart from a much larger clone, this may be a read error. This chain connects TRBV11-2 to TRBJ2-5, with 11 positions matching TRBD2. Looked up from germline, CDR1 is SGHAT and CDR2 is FQNNGV. The length of the CDR3 is 15 residues. The CDR3 nucleotides read TGTGCCATCAGCCTTTCTAGCGGGAGGCAAGAGACCCAGTACTTC. The encoded protein is CAISLSSGRQETQYF.

This clonotype was counted many times. This sequence joins TRBV20-1 and TRBJ1-5; TRBD1 might be the D (5 bases). V was shortened by 3 bases and J by 4 bases, with 13 bases between the two germline ends. CDR1 DFQATT and CDR2 SNEGSKA come from the germline V gene (reference sequence). The CDR3 extends over 14 amino acids. The CDR3 DNA follows: TGCAGTGCTAGTCAGGGCGGCGGGAATCAGCCCCAGCATTTT. Its protein is CSASQGGGNQPQHF.

The table lists this clonotype with a few counts. The V gene is TRBV4-2, the J gene TRBJ2-2, with no clear D. Germline CDR1 is LGHNA and CDR2 is YNFKEQ. V was pared by 4 bases and J by 4 bases, with 19 bases between. This CDR3 has 17 residues. The CDR3 spells CASSPTSSGEVTGELFF. The CDR3, as DNA: TGTGCCAGCAGCCCCACATCCAGTGGTGAAGTCACCGGGGAGCTGTTTTTT.

The table lists this clonotype with many counts. The J gene is TRBJ2-7, the V gene TRBV6-1, with D hard to call. V lost 5 bases, J lost 0 bases, and 5 bases lay in between. Germline CDR1 MNHNS, CDR2 SASEGT. The length of the CDR3 is 12 residues. The CDR3 nucleotides are TGTGCCAGCAGTCCCAACTCCTACGAGCAGTACGTC. This gives the protein CASSPNSYEQYV.

This clonotype was found many times. The chain carries TRBV24-1 and TRBJ1-6; possible D gene TRBD1, 6 bases. The CDR3 runs to 14 residues. The germline V gene has CDR1 KGHDR and CDR2 SFDVKD. V gave up 3 bases and J gave up 6 bases, with 8 bases separating them. The CDR3 DNA is TGTGCCACCAGTGATGGACAGCTTAATTCACCCCTCCACTTT. Amino acid sequence: CATSDGQLNSPLHF.

The chain joins TRBV4-1 to TRBJ1-2, with D hard to call. V gave up 1 base and J gave up 5 bases, with 14 bases separating them. The germline CDR1 and CDR2 sequences are MGHRA and YSYEKL. CDR3 size: 15 residues. Here the CDR3 reads CASSQVSAMTYGYTF. CDR3 DNA: TGCGCCAGCAGCCAAGTGAGCGCGATGACGTATGGCTACACCTTC.

On this clonotype itself: A much larger clone is a single base away; this may be a read error. The chain joins TRBV29-1 to TRBJ2-3; D uncertain. Germline loops: CDR1 SQVTM, CDR2 ANQGSEA. The CDR3 is 10 amino acids. The DNA for the CDR3 is TGCAACGGGTACACAGATACGCAGTATTTT. Translation: CNGYTDTQYF.

This clonotype was detected many times. This chain uses TRBV2 with TRBJ2-1; 11 nucleotides agree with TRBD2. The V segment lost 4 bases and the J segment 4 bases; nucleotides outside the gene matches: 6. The CDR3 extends over 16 amino acids. Germline CDR1 SNHLY, CDR2 FYNNEI. The CDR3 DNA is TGTGCCAGCAGTGTCGAACTAGCGGGAGTTTACAATGAGCAGTTCTTC. Translated: CASSVELAGVYNEQFF.

This clonotype was seen many times. The chain has TRBV20-1 and TRBJ1-2; 9 nucleotides align to TRBD1. The CDR3 spans 13 residues. The germline V gene has CDR1 DFQATT and CDR2 SNEGSKA (reference sequence). Losses at the gene ends were 6 bases for V and 7 bases for J; bases not matched to a gene: 9. The CDR3: CSASDRGLRGYTF. The CDR3 nucleotides read TGCAGTGCCTCGGACAGGGGTTTACGTGGCTACACCTTC.

This clonotype was counted at least ten times. The genes are TRBV27 and TRBJ1-1; D gene uncertain. Trimming removed 6 bases from V and 6 bases from J, with 5 bases in between. The CDR3 loop spans 10 amino acids. Germline loops: CDR1 MNHEY, CDR2 SMNVEV (reference sequence). The CDR3 DNA reads as TGTGCCAGCAGAGGGTCTGAAGCTTTCTTT. Protein product: CASRGSEAFF.

The rearrangement joins TRBV5-6 to TRBJ1-5; D unclear. Germline V lookup: CDR1 SGHDT, CDR2 YYEEEE. Trimming left V 3 bases short and J 4 bases short, with 8 bases between. The CDR3 is made up of 13 amino acids. In nucleotides, the CDR3 is TGTGCCAGCAGCTCTAACCTAAATCAGCCCCAGCATTTT. This gives the protein CASSSNLNQPQHF. Filled out from reference TRBV5-6 and TRBJ1-5, the complete variable domain reads DAGVTQSPTHLIKTRGQQVTLRCSPKSGHDTVSWYQQALGQGPQFIFQYYEEEERQRGNFPDRFSGHQFPNYSSELNVNALLLGDSALYLCASSSNLNQPQHFGDGTRLSIL.

There are a few counts of this clonotype. The rearrangement uses TRBV29-1 and TRBJ1-1; D call uncertain. In germline, CDR1 is SQVTM, CDR2 ANQGSEA. V was cut by 3 bases and J by 0 bases, with 8 bases left in between. There are 13 residues in the CDR3. CDR3 sequence (DNA): TGCAGCGTTGATGTGCCGGTGAACACTGAAGCTTTCTTT. This codes for CSVDVPVNTEAFF.

V and J are TRBV29-1 and TRBJ2-5; D not resolved. CDR1 SQVTM and CDR2 ANQGSEA come from the germline V gene. The ends were cut back, 4 bases at V and 4 bases at J, with 4 bases in the middle. This CDR3 has 10 amino acids. The CDR3 sequence: CSVVRETQYF. For the CDR3, the DNA is TGCAGCGTTGTAAGAGAGACCCAGTACTTC.

This clonotype has only a few counts. The chain is built from TRBV15 and TRBJ2-7, with D uncertain. The CDR3 is 14 amino acids. Germline V CDR1 and CDR2: LNHNV, YYDKDF (reference sequence). Trimming stripped 1 base from V and 5 bases from J, with 12 bases between. CDR3 sequence reads: CATSRASELHEQYV. CDR3 DNA sequence: TGTGCCACCAGCAGAGCGTCAGAGCTTCACGAGCAGTACGTC.

This clonotype came up many times. The chain joins TRBV10-3 to TRBJ1-1; D unclear. Trimming left V 7 bases short and J 0 bases short, with 9 bases between. Germline loops: CDR1 ENHRY, CDR2 SYGVKD. The CDR3 contains 13 residues. The CDR3 sequence is CAIMLGMNTEAFF. In nucleotides, the CDR3 is TGTGCCATCATGCTGGGCATGAACACTGAAGCTTTCTTT.

In this sample, this clonotype turned up many times. The chain combines TRBV11-2 with TRBJ2-4; D remains unclear. The germline V gene encodes CDR1 SGHAT and CDR2 FQNNGV. The CDR3 loop spans 13 amino acids. V gave up 0 bases and J gave up 9 bases, with 9 bases separating them. Here the CDR3 DNA reads TGTGCCAGCAGCTTAGACGGGTGGGGCATTCAGTACTTC. Translation: CASSLDGWGIQYF.

This clonotype was picked up many times. The V gene is TRBV18, the J gene TRBJ2-7; D is perhaps TRBD2 (5 bases). There are 12 residues in the CDR3. Germline CDR1 reads KGHSH; CDR2 reads LQKENI. The ends were cut back, 3 bases at V and 5 bases at J, with 8 bases in the middle. The CDR3 reads CASSPGSDEQYF. CDR3 nucleotide sequence: TGTGCCAGCTCACCTGGGAGTGACGAGCAGTACTTC. The full variable domain, rest sourced from reference TRBV18 and TRBJ2-7, is NAGVMQNPRHLVRRRGQEARLRCSPMKGHSHVYWYRQLPEEGLKFMVYLQKENIIDESGMPKERFSAEFPKEGPSILRIQQVVRGDSAAYFCASSPGSDEQYFGPGTRLTVT.

Of note for this clonotype: The conserved final phenylalanine or tryptophan is absent from the CDR3, which likely points to a read error. The chain links TRBV28 to TRBJ1-5; D not resolved. This CDR3 is built from 14 residues. CDR1 is MDHEN, CDR2 SYDVKM, per germline. DNA for the CDR3: TGTGCCAGCAGTTTAGAATCCGGCTATCAGCCTCAGCATTTG. This codes for CASSLESGYQPQHL.